A single sample is the source of the 7 T cell receptor beta chains below, sequenced in a study of T cells after yellow fever vaccination (dated by TCRdb to 2018 to 2020). Per the publication, the treatment or condition label means: live attenuated yellow fever vaccine strain. The receptor library was made with 5' RACE. The sequencer listed for this sample is Illumina NovaSeq 6000. The public reads were reprocessed in TCRdb via fastp at Q25 and MiXCR, keeping in-frame beta chains. Each CDR3 protein gets just one entry, which takes the most common genes and DNA from the rows behind it. Within this sample are some 300,000 distinct CDR3 sequences, with approximately 10% of them counted one time only. The ten largest clones add up to around 3.3% of the sample. Sequencing was performed on CD4+ T cells sorted from PBMCs, taken 5 days after the yellow fever booster vaccination. These receptors originate from a man younger than 30 who received the YFV17D yellow fever vaccine.

CDR3 DNA: TGTGCCAGCAGCCCGGGGGGAGGGGGCATTAAGAGTGAAGCTTTCTTT. Translation gives CASSPGGGGIKSEAFF. The chain recombines TRBV5-4 with TRBJ1-1; 7 positions agree with TRBD1. The CDR3 totals 16 residues. V gave up 4 bases and J gave up 7 bases; unmatched junction bases: 16. Germline V gene lookup returns CDR1 SGHNT and CDR2 YYREEE (reference sequence). Full variable domain (remainder filled in from reference TRBV5-4 and TRBJ1-1): ETGVTQSPTHLIKTRGQQVTLRCSSQSGHNTVSWYQQALGQGPQFIFQYYREEENGRGNFPPRFSGLQFPNYSSELNVNALELDDSALYLCASSPGGGGIKSEAFFGQGTRLTVV.

This clonotype was seen a few times. The CDR3 sequence: CASSRSRTGAQNTEAFF. The CDR3 DNA is TGCGCCAGCAGCAGGTCTCGGACAGGGGCACAGAACACTGAAGCTTTCTTT. V usage is TRBV5-1 and J usage is TRBJ1-1; 9 bases agree with TRBD1. J was trimmed by 1 base and V by 4 bases; bases with no gene match: 11. Germline-derived CDR1 and CDR2 are SGHRS and YFSETQ. The CDR3 covers 17 residues.

The V gene is TRBV6-9, the J gene TRBJ2-3; possibly TRBD1 for D (6 bases). V was shortened by 4 bases and J by 1 base, with 12 bases between the two germline ends. Germline-derived CDR1 and CDR2 are MNHGY and SVAAGI. The CDR3 runs to 15 residues. CDR3 sequence: CASSSEEGGTDTQYF. DNA for the CDR3: TGTGCCAGCAGTTCCGAAGAGGGGGGCACAGATACGCAGTATTTT.

This rearrangement joins TRBV5-1 to TRBJ1-1, with unresolved D. This CDR3 contains 14 residues. The V gene lost 4 bases and the J gene lost 6 bases, with 16 bases spanning the gap. The germline V gene has CDR1 SGHRS and CDR2 YFSETQ. This CDR3 reads CASSGNLLRAEAFF. The CDR3 DNA reads TGCGCCAGCAGCGGGAACCTCCTTCGGGCTGAAGCTTTCTTT.

This rearrangement joins TRBV19 to TRBJ1-2; D is possibly TRBD1 (5 bases). This CDR3 region has 13 residues. V gave up 9 bases and J gave up 2 bases, with 13 bases separating them. Germline lookup yields CDR1 LNHDA and CDR2 SQIVND (reference sequence). The CDR3 is CASLRRGNYGYTF. DNA of the CDR3: TGTGCCAGCCTCCGCCGGGGCAACTATGGCTACACCTTC.

The sample holds many counts of this clonotype. A read error may account for a junction end that differs from germline. J is TRBJ1-5 and V is TRBV19; D not resolved. This CDR3 is 13 amino acids long. The germline CDR1 and CDR2 sequences are LNHDA and SQIVND (reference sequence). As DNA, the CDR3 is TGTGCCAGTAGTATAGATCGCAAGCAGCCCCAGCATTTT. This translates into CASSIDRKQPQHF.

This clonotype was observed a few times. The chain has TRBV7-2 and TRBJ2-5, with 7 bases that match TRBD1. This CDR3 contains 14 residues. V lost 6 bases, J lost 1 base, and 5 bases stayed unmatched. Per the germline V gene, CDR1 is SGHTA and CDR2 is FQGNSA. For the CDR3, the DNA is TGTGCCAGCAGTAGAACAGGGGTCCAAGAGACCCAGTACTTC. It translates to CASSRTGVQETQYF.